The 27 T cell receptor beta chains listed next were all sequenced from one sample in a study of cytomegalovirus exposure and HLA in healthy donors. PCR employed 60 Vbeta and 13 Jbeta primers. The protocol was immunoSEQ multiplex PCR, while the TCRdb copy is restricted to in-frame clones and leaves out a portion. Of roughly 150,000 clones listed, approximately 88% were seen once; the top ten hold roughly 1.5%. Sequencing input: PBMCs. The receptors here all came from a woman between 18 and 29 years old in good health and CMV-seronegative.

The genes are TRBV7-9 and TRBJ2-1; 8 bases line up with TRBD2. This CDR3 is 16 amino acids long. The junction had 5 bases not matched to a gene; V was cut back by 4 bases and J by 0 bases. In germline, CDR1 is SEHNR, CDR2 FQNEAQ (reference sequence). The CDR3 reads CASSSGGGRSYNEQFF. CDR3 nucleotide sequence: TGTGCCAGCAGCTCGGGGGGGGGCCGCTCCTACAATGAGCAGTTCTTC.

The chain recombines TRBV6-1 with TRBJ1-5, with TRBD1 matching 8 bases. The CDR3 length is 13 residues. From germline, CDR1 is MNHNS and CDR2 SASEGT. Trimming cost V 6 bases and J 12 bases; bases outside gene matches: 10. In DNA, the CDR3 is TGTGCCAGCAGACAGGGGGAAGTCGCCCTCCAGCATTTT. Translating gives CASRQGEVALQHF.

The CDR3 reads CASSPHRDLYYGYTF. As DNA, the CDR3 is TGTGCCAGCAGCCCTCATCGGGATTTATACTATGGCTACACCTTC. The rearrangement uses TRBV5-6 and TRBJ1-2; no clear D. This CDR3 contains 15 residues. V lost 4 bases to trimming and J lost 3 bases, with 16 bases between them. The germline gives CDR1 SGHDT, CDR2 YYEEEE.

This clone has only a few counts. The rearrangement links TRBV5-1 to TRBJ2-7, with D possibly matching TRBD1 (6 bases). This CDR3 has 16 amino acids. Trimming took off 3 bases at V and 0 bases at J, with 16 bases between the two ends. Germline lookup yields CDR1 SGHRS and CDR2 YFSETQ. The CDR3 DNA sequence: TGCGCCAGCAGCTCAGGAACAGGGACGAGCTCCTACGAGCAGTACTTC. It is translated as CASSSGTGTSSYEQYF.

The V gene is TRBV19, the J gene TRBJ1-1, with D possibly matching TRBD1 (5 bases). With 6 bases removed from V and 3 bases from J, the gap between germline ends came to 14 bases. CDR1 is LNHDA and CDR2 is SQIVND in the germline V gene (reference sequence). The CDR3 covers 14 residues. The DNA for the CDR3 is TGTGCCAGTAGAGGGGCAGCCACCTACACTGAAGCTTTCTTT. Translation gives CASRGAATYTEAFF.

This sequence joins TRBV29-1 and TRBJ1-1, with a tentative D call TRBD1 (5 bases). Deletions cut 6 bases from V and 0 bases from J, with 17 bases between. Germline assignment: CDR1 SQVTM and CDR2 ANQGSEA. The CDR3 runs to 15 residues. CDR3 sequence: CSVASLGGVNTEAFF. For the CDR3, the DNA is TGCAGCGTAGCTTCGCTCGGGGGGGTGAACACTGAAGCTTTCTTT. Filled out from reference TRBV29-1 and TRBJ1-1, the complete variable domain reads SAVISQKPSRDICQRGTSLTIQCQVDSQVTMMFWYRQQPGQSLTLIATANQGSEATYESGFVIDKFPISRPNLTFSTLTVSNMSPEDSSIYLCSVASLGGVNTEAFFGQGTRLTVV.

A few counts support this clone. The V gene is TRBV7-9, the J gene TRBJ1-2; maybe TRBD1 (5 bases). Germline V gives CDR1 SEHNR, CDR2 FQNEAQ (reference sequence). CDR3 length equals 13 residues. The germline V and J ends were trimmed by 1 base and 5 bases, with 8 bases remaining between them. The CDR3 loop is CASSLEGKYGYTF. CDR3 nucleotide sequence: TGTGCCAGCAGCTTAGAGGGGAAGTATGGCTACACCTTC.

V is TRBV29-1 and J is TRBJ2-1, with 12 bases matching TRBD1. Germline lookup yields CDR1 SQVTM and CDR2 ANQGSEA. The CDR3 contains 15 residues. V dropped 3 bases and J dropped 7; count of bases not matched to a gene: 7. The CDR3 loop reads CSVEWRDRGPNEQFF. In DNA, the CDR3 is TGCAGCGTTGAGTGGAGGGACAGGGGGCCAAATGAGCAGTTCTTC.

V is TRBV5-1 and J is TRBJ2-5; 9 bases line up with TRBD1. The CDR3 contains 15 residues. CDR1 and CDR2 from the germline V gene are SGHRS and YFSETQ. V lost 4 bases to trimming and J lost 3 bases; unmatched junction nucleotides: 7. The CDR3 loop reads CASSEKDRGKETQYF. DNA for the CDR3: TGCGCCAGCAGCGAGAAGGACAGGGGAAAAGAGACCCAGTACTTC.

The chain combines TRBV7-9 with TRBJ2-7; the D is unclear. CDR1 is SEHNR and CDR2 is FQNEAQ in the germline V gene (reference sequence). V lost 2 bases to trimming and J lost 1 base, with 12 bases between them. The length of the CDR3 is 15 residues. The DNA of the CDR3 is TGTGCCAGCAGCTTATTCGGCGGAACGTCCTACGAGCAGTACTTC. Translated: CASSLFGGTSYEQYF.

The gene calls are TRBV14 and TRBJ2-5; a weak D match, TRBD1 (5 bases). CDR3 size: 18 residues. Germline CDR1 SGHDN, CDR2 FVKESK. V was trimmed by 1 base and J by 0 bases, leaving 18 bases between them. The CDR3 here is CASSQGRQSLGYQETQYF. CDR3 coding DNA: TGTGCCAGCAGCCAAGGGAGACAGTCACTCGGGTACCAAGAGACCCAGTACTTC.

The chain joins TRBV18 to TRBJ2-6; 7 bases fit TRBD1. The germline CDR1 and CDR2 sequences are KGHSH and LQKENI. After removal of 8 bases from V and 0 bases from J, the junction contained 13 bases not matched to a gene. The CDR3 runs to 18 residues. DNA of the CDR3: TGTGCCAGCCGACCTATCCGGGACAGCCTCTCTGGGGCCAACGTCCTGACTTTC. This codes for CASRPIRDSLSGANVLTF.

CDR3 DNA sequence: TGTGCCAGCAGCTCAGTGGGGGGAGGTAGAGATACGCAGTATTTT. Translated: CASSSVGGGRDTQYF. The V gene is TRBV5-4, the J gene TRBJ2-3; D might be TRBD2 (6 bases). Per the germline V gene, CDR1 is SGHNT and CDR2 is YYREEE (reference sequence). The CDR3 is 15 residues long. The V end was cut by 3 bases, the J end by 5 bases, with 16 bases between.

The genes are TRBV10-3 and TRBJ1-4; 8 bases are shared with TRBD1. Trimming removed 10 bases from V and 8 bases from J; junction bases left unmatched: 9. The length of the CDR3 is 13 residues. The germline CDR1 and CDR2 sequences are ENHRY and SYGVKD. The CDR3 reads CATAGGAGEKLFF. As DNA, the CDR3 is TGTGCCACCGCAGGGGGCGCAGGGGAAAAACTGTTTTTT.

The V gene is TRBV6-6, the J gene TRBJ1-4, with a possible D match to TRBD1 (5 bases). From germline, CDR1 is MNHNY and CDR2 SVGAGI (reference sequence). V lost 4 bases to trimming and J lost 4 bases, with 13 bases between them. The CDR3 contains 15 residues. The CDR3 protein is CASSSAGGNNEKLFF. For the CDR3, the DNA is TGTGCCAGCAGTTCTGCGGGGGGAAATAATGAAAAACTGTTTTTT.

The J gene is TRBJ2-7, the V gene TRBV10-1; 8 nucleotides align to TRBD1. Germline V gene sequence: CDR1 WNHNN, CDR2 SYGVQD (reference sequence). CDR3 length: 14 amino acids. V was pared by 4 bases and J by 1 base, with 3 bases of the junction left unmatched. For the CDR3, the DNA is TGCGCCAGCAGTGGTAGACAGGGGTCCTACGAGCAGTACTTC. Translation gives CASSGRQGSYEQYF.

This clone is a singleton in its sample. The V and J genes are TRBV7-8 and TRBJ2-1; D might be TRBD1 (5 bases). Trimming took 2 bases from V and 9 from J, leaving 8 bases between them. The CDR3 is 12 amino acids. CDR1 and CDR2 from the germline V gene are SGHVS and FQNEAQ. The CDR3 DNA sequence: TGTGCCAGCAGCTTACGGCAGGGTGAGCAGTTCTTC. It is translated as CASSLRQGEQFF.

The chain carries TRBV20-1 and TRBJ2-3; TRBD2 agrees at 8 bases. The CDR3 covers 10 residues. Germline V gene lookup returns CDR1 DFQATT and CDR2 SNEGSKA (reference sequence). The CDR3 DNA is TGCAGCGCCGCCGGGGGGGCACAGTATTTT. This gives the protein CSAAGGAQYF.

This clone has just a few counts. The CDR3 loop reads CASTSLGQGDSPLHF. The DNA of the CDR3 is TGTGCCAGCACATCCTTAGGACAGGGGGATTCACCCCTCCACTTT. This rearrangement joins TRBV28 to TRBJ1-6; 10 nucleotides line up with TRBD1. CDR3 length equals 15 residues. V gave up 7 bases and J gave up 8 bases; unmatched junction bases: 8. Germline V gene sequence: CDR1 MDHEN, CDR2 SYDVKM.

V is TRBV6-6 and J is TRBJ1-2, with 11 bases identical to TRBD1. This CDR3 contains 16 residues. V trimming: 2 bases; J trimming: 3 bases; junction bases outside the gene matches: 5. CDR1 is MNHNY, CDR2 SVGAGI, per germline (reference sequence). CDR3 sequence reads: CASSYPGQGAYYGYTF. CDR3 sequence (DNA): TGTGCCAGCAGTTACCCCGGACAGGGGGCTTACTATGGCTACACCTTC.

For this clone: The same CDR3 arises from other DNA sequences in this sample as well. The chain couples TRBV19 to TRBJ1-5, with TRBD1 as a possible D gene (6 bases). The V end was cut by 1 base, the J end by 6 bases, with 13 bases between. This CDR3 has 15 residues. CDR1 is LNHDA, CDR2 SQIVND, per germline (reference sequence). CDR3 nucleotide sequence: TGTGCCAGTAGTATAGGGGGGCAGGGAAGTCAGCCCCAGCATTTT. It is translated as CASSIGGQGSQPQHF.

This chain uses TRBV7-8 with TRBJ1-5; 9 positions match TRBD1. Germline values: CDR1 SGHVS, CDR2 FQNEAQ. Trimming took 5 bases from V and 6 from J; bases not matched to a gene: 5. This CDR3 is 14 amino acids long. CDR3 in DNA: TGTGCCAGCAGCGCCCGGGACAGGGCTCAGCCCCAGCATTTT. Its translation is CASSARDRAQPQHF.

V gene TRBV2 combines with J gene TRBJ1-1, with D tentatively TRBD1 (5 bases). CDR3 length equals 13 residues. V was cut by 7 bases and J by 3 bases, with 12 bases left in between. CDR1 SNHLY and CDR2 FYNNEI come from the germline V gene. The chain's CDR3 is CASMGQGYTEAFF. DNA of the CDR3: TGTGCCAGCATGGGGCAGGGATACACTGAAGCTTTCTTT.

V and J are TRBV11-2 and TRBJ2-2, with a tentative D call TRBD1 (6 bases). Germline CDR1 and CDR2: SGHAT and FQNNGV. The CDR3 runs 15 residues. The germline V and J ends were trimmed by 3 bases and 4 bases, with 12 bases remaining between them. This CDR3 reads CASSFRTEITGELFF. As DNA, the CDR3 is TGTGCCAGCAGCTTTCGGACAGAAATCACCGGGGAGCTGTTTTTT.

This chain connects TRBV7-2 to TRBJ2-7; 12 positions match TRBD1. Trimming cost V 2 bases and J 2 bases; bases outside gene matches: 4. The CDR3 extends over 16 amino acids. CDR1 and CDR2 (germline): SGHTA, FQGNSA. In DNA, the CDR3 is TGTGCCAGCAGCTTATCCGGGACAGGGGGCACCTACGAGCAGTACTTC. Protein: CASSLSGTGGTYEQYF.

This rearrangement joins TRBV7-2 to TRBJ1-5; D might be TRBD1 (6 bases). Germline values: CDR1 SGHTA, CDR2 FQGNSA. The CDR3 spans 13 residues. V was clipped by 6 bases and J by 7 bases, with 13 bases between them. DNA for the CDR3: TGTGCCAGCAGGGGGCCAGGGGCCCAGCCCCAGCATTTT. It yields the protein CASRGPGAQPQHF.

The chain is built from TRBV7-9 and TRBJ1-2, with D possibly being TRBD1 (5 bases). V was shortened by 0 bases and J by 3 bases, with 14 bases between the two germline ends. Germline V gives CDR1 SEHNR, CDR2 FQNEAQ (reference sequence). CDR3 length: 16 amino acids. In DNA form, the CDR3 reads TGTGCCAGCAGCTTAGCCGCTGGGGCGCGGCACTATGGCTACACCTTC. Protein: CASSLAAGARHYGYTF.